The 10 T cell receptor beta chains reported below all come from one sample, sequenced in a study of blood T cells in healthy people across ages. A sample-barcoded 5' primer and a J-beta primer mix were used in a second PCR of about 7 to 12 cycles. TCRdb independently ran MiXCR on the 5' RACE reads; one entry per CDR3 protein. Of 1.5 million to 2 million distinct CDR3 sequences listed, under 30% were seen once; the top ten hold approximately 7.7%. Source material: blood. Every receptor here comes from a woman aged 25 to 39 in good health.

The genes are TRBV7-2 and TRBJ1-1, with a tentative D call TRBD1 (6 bases). This CDR3 has 14 residues. The V gene lost 7 bases and the J gene lost 5 bases, with 17 bases spanning the gap. CDR1 SGHTA and CDR2 FQGNSA come from the germline V gene. The CDR3, as DNA: TGTGCCAGCACCCAACAGGGTAAGGGTACTGAAGCTTTCTTT. Translated: CASTQQGKGTEAFF.

The rearrangement joins TRBV11-2 to TRBJ2-4, with 11 positions matching TRBD2. V lost 6 bases and J lost 7; bases outside the gene matches: 11. The CDR3 has 16 amino acids. The germline gives CDR1 SGHAT, CDR2 FQNNGV. The CDR3: CASRPYSGGAGNIQYF. CDR3 coding DNA: TGTGCCAGCAGGCCTTATAGCGGGGGGGCGGGGAACATTCAGTACTTC.

The sample holds one count of this clonotype. The chain employs TRBV20-1 and TRBJ2-1, with D tentatively TRBD2 (5 bases). The CDR3 totals 16 residues. V lost 6 bases to trimming and J lost 5 bases, with 23 bases between them. The V gene's germline CDR1 is DFQATT and CDR2 SNEGSKA (reference sequence). For the CDR3, the DNA is TGCAGTGCGCGTCCTCTCGGGGAGACTGTCCACAATGAGCAGTTCTTC. Translation gives CSARPLGETVHNEQFF.

This clonotype was recorded many times. CDR3 nucleotide sequence: TGTGCCAGCACCCAATGGGGCTCTGGGGCCAACGTCCTGACTTTC. Amino acids: CASTQWGSGANVLTF. The chain uses TRBV12-3 or TRBV12-4 and TRBJ2-6; no clear D gene. Trimming pared 7 bases from V and 0 bases from J, leaving 10 bases between. The CDR3 has 15 residues.

This clonotype was detected only a few times. The V gene is TRBV20-1, the J gene TRBJ2-3, with 8 positions matching TRBD2. Germline assignment: CDR1 DFQATT and CDR2 SNEGSKA (reference sequence). This CDR3 has 12 residues. After removal of 3 bases from V and 5 bases from J, the junction contained 1 base not matched to a gene. The CDR3 bases are TGCAGTGCTAGGCGGGGGGAAGATACGCAGTATTTT. Protein product: CSARRGEDTQYF.

This clonotype came up a few times. The V gene is TRBV7-2, the J gene TRBJ1-2; a possible D gene is TRBD1 (5 bases). The germline V and J ends were trimmed by 1 base and 4 bases, with 16 bases remaining between them. The CDR3 spans 16 residues. CDR1 is SGHTA and CDR2 is FQGNSA in the germline V gene. The CDR3 nucleotides read TGTGCCAGCAGCTTAGGGGGGACGGGTCGTGGCTATGGCTACACCTTC. Its protein is CASSLGGTGRGYGYTF.

The CDR3 nucleotides are TGTGCCAGCAGTGATCGGACTACCACCTACGAGCAGTACTTC. The encoded protein is CASSDRTTTYEQYF. The chain uses TRBV28 and TRBJ2-7; D is perhaps TRBD2 (6 bases). Germline V lookup: CDR1 MDHEN, CDR2 SYDVKM. Deletions cut 5 bases from V and 2 bases from J, with 13 bases between. This CDR3 has 14 residues.

The rearrangement joins TRBV24-1 to TRBJ2-3; tentative D call: TRBD2 (5 bases). The CDR3 sequence is 17 residues long. Between the trimmed V and J ends, which lost 0 bases and 4 bases, there was a span of 16 bases. Germline lookup yields CDR1 KGHDR and CDR2 SFDVKD. The CDR3 is CATSDLRVLGGPDTQYF. The CDR3 DNA is TGTGCCACCAGTGATTTGAGGGTATTAGGCGGGCCAGATACGCAGTATTTT.

This clonotype was counted only a few times. Written as DNA, the CDR3 is TGCAGTGCTGTTAACCGGGACGCAACCTACGAGCAGTACTTC. This translates into CSAVNRDATYEQYF. V usage is TRBV20-1 and J usage is TRBJ2-7; tentatively, D is TRBD1 or TRBD2 (5 bases each). Per the germline V gene, CDR1 is DFQATT and CDR2 is SNEGSKA (reference sequence). V was trimmed by 5 bases and J by 2 bases, leaving 16 bases between them. This CDR3 contains 14 residues.

The chain employs TRBV20-1 and TRBJ1-4; D is perhaps TRBD1 (5 bases). The V end was cut by 4 bases, the J end by 4 bases, with 10 bases between. This CDR3 region has 13 residues. Germline CDR1 reads DFQATT; CDR2 reads SNEGSKA (reference sequence). The CDR3 sequence: CSATGADNEKLFF. In DNA form, the CDR3 reads TGCAGTGCTACCGGGGCGGATAATGAAAAACTGTTTTTT.